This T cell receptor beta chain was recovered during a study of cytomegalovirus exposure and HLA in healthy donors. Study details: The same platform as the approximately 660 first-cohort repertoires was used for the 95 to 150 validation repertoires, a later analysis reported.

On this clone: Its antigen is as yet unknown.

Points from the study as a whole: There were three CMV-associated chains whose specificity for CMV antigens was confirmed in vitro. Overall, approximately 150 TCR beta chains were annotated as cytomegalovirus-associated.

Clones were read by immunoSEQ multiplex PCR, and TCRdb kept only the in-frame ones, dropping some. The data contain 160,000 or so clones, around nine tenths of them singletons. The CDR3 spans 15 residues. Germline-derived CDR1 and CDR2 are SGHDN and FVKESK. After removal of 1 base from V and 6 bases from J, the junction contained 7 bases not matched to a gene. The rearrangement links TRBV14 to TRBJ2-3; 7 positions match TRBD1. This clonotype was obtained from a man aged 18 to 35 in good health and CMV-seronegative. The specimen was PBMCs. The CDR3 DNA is TGTGCCAGCAGCCAAGTTTCGGACAGGTTGGATACGCAGTATTTT. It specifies CASSQVSDRLDTQYF.